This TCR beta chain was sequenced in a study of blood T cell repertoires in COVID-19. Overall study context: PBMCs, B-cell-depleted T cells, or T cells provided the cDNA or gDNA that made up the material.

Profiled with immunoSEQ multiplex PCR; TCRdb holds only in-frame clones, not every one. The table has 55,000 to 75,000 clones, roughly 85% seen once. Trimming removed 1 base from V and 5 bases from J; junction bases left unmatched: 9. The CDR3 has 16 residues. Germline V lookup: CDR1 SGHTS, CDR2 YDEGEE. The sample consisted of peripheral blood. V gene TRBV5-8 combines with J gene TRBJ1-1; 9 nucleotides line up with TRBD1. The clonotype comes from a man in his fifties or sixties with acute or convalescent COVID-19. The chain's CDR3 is CASSLSQDRGWTEAFF. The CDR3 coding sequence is TGTGCCAGCAGCTTGTCGCAGGACAGGGGCTGGACTGAAGCTTTCTTT.